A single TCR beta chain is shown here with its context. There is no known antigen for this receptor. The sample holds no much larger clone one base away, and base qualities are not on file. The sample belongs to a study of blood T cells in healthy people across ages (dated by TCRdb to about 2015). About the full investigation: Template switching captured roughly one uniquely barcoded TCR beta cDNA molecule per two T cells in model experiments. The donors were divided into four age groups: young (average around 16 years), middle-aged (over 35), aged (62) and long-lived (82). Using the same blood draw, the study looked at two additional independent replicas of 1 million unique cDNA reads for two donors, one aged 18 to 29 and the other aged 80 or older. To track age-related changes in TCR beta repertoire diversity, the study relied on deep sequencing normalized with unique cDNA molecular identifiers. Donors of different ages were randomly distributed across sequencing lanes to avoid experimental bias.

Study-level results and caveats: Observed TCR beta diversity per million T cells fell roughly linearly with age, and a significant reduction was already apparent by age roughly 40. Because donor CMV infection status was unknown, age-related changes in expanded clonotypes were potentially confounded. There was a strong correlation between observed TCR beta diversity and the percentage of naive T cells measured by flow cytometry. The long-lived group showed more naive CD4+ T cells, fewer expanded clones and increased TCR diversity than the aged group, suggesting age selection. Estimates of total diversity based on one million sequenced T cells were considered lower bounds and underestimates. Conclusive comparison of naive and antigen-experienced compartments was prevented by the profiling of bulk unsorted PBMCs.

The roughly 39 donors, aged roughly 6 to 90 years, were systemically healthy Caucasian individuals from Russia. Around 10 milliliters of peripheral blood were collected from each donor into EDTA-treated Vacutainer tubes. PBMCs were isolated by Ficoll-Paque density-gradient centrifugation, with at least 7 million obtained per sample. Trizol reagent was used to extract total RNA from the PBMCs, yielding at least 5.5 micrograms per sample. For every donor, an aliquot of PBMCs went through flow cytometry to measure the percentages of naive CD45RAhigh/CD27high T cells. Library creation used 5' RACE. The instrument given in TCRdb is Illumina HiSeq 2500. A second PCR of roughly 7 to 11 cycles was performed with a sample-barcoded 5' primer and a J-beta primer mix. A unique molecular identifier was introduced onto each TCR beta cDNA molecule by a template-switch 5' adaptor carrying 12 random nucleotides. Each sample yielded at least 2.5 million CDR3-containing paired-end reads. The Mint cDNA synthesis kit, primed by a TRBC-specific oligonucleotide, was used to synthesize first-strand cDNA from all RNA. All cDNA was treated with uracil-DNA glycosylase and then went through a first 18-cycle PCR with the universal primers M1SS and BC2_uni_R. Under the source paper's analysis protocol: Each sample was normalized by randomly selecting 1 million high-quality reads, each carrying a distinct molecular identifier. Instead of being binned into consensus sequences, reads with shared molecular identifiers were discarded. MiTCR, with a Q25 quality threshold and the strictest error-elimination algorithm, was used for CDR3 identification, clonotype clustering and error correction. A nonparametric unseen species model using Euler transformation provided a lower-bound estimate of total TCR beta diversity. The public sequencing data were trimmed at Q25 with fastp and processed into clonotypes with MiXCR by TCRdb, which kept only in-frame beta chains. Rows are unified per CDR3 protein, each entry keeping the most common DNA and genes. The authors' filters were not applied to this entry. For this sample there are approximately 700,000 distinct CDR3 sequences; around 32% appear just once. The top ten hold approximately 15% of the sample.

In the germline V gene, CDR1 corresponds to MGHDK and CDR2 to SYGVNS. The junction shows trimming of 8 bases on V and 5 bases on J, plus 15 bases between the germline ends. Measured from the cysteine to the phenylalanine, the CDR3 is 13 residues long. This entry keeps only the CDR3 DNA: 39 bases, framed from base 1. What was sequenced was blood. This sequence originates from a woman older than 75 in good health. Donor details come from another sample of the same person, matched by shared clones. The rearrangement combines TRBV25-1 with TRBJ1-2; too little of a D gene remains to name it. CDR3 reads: CASVMGSGYGYTF. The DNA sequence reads TGTGCCAGCGTGATGGGGTCGGGATATGGCTACACCTTC.